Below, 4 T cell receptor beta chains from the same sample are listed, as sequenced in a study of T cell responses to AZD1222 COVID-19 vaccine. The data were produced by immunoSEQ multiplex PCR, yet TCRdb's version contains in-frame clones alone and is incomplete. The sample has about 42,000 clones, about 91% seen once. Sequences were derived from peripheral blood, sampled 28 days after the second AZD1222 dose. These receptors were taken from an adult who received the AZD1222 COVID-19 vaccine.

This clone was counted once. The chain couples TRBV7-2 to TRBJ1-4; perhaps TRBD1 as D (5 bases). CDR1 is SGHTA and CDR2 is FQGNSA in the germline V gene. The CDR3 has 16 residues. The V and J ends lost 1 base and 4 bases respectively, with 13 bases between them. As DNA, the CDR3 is TGTGCCAGCAGCTTAGACCCGGGACCGAGTAATGAAAAACTGTTTTTT. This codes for CASSLDPGPSNEKLFF. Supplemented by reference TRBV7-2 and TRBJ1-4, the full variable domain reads GAGVSQSPSNKVTEKGKDVELRCDPISGHTALYWYRQSLGQGLEFLIYFQGNSAPDKSGLPSDRFSAERTGGSVSTLTIQRTQQEDSAVYLCASSLDPGPSNEKLFFGSGTQLSVL.

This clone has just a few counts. CDR3 sequence: CASSQGQVFGTQYF. CDR3 bases: TGTGCCAGTAGTCAGGGACAGGTATTTGGGACCCAGTACTTC. V and J are TRBV19 and TRBJ2-5; 8 bases fit TRBD1. Losses at the gene ends were 5 bases for V and 7 bases for J; bases not matched to a gene: 9. In germline, CDR1 is LNHDA, CDR2 SQIVND (reference sequence). The CDR3 length is 14 residues.

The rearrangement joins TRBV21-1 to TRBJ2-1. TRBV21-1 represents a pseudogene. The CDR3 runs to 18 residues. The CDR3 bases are TGTGCCAGCACCCAAAGAGGAGGAGAGGGGTCGGGCTACAATGAGCAGTTCTTC. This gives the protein CASTQRGGEGSGYNEQFF.

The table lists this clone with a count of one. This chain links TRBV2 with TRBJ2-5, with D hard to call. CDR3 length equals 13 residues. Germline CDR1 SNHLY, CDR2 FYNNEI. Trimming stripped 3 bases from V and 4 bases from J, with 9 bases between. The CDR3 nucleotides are TGTGCCAGCAGTGATCGGCGGCCAGAGACCCAGTACTTC. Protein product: CASSDRRPETQYF.